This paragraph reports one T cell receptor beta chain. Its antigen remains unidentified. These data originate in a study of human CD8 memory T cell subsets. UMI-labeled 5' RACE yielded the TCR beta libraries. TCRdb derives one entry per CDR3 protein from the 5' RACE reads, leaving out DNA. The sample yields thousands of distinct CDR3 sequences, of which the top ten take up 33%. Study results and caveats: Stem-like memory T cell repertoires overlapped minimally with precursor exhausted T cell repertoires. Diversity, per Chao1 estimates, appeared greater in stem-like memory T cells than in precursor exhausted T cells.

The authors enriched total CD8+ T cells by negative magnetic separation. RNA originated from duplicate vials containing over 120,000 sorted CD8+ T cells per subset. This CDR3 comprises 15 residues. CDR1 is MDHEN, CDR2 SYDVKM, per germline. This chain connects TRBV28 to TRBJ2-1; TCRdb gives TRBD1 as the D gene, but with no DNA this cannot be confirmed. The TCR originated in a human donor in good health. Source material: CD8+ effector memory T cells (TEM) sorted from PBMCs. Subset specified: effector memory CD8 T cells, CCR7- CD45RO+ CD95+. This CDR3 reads CASSPGTGDFNEQFF.